Following are 21 T cell receptor beta chains from one sample sequenced in a study of PD-1 blockade in classical Hodgkin lymphoma. Assay used: immunoSEQ multiplex PCR; TCRdb lists only in-frame clones, some missing. The table shows just under 45,000 clones, with around three fifths occurring only once. The time point: cycle 4 day 1 (C4D1), after more than five weeks of nivolumab. In every patient, relapse followed autologous stem cell transplantation, while exposure to brentuximab vedotin differed. This specimen consisted of peripheral blood mononuclear cells (PBMCs), obtained before the fourth cycle of nivolumab. The receptor source for this set is a human donor with classical Hodgkin lymphoma.

This clone was counted once. The chain carries TRBV10-3 and TRBJ2-1; unclear D gene. Germline loops: CDR1 ENHRY, CDR2 SYGVKD. This CDR3 comprises 13 residues. The ends were cut back, 3 bases at V and 10 bases at J, with 13 bases in the middle. In DNA form, the CDR3 reads TGTGCCATCAGTGAAAATCTCCTCGTGGAGCAGTTCTTC. Protein: CAISENLLVEQFF.

The J gene is TRBJ1-1, the V gene TRBV5-1, with no clear D. The V and J ends lost 0 bases and 0 bases respectively, with 6 bases between them. Germline CDR1 and CDR2: SGHRS and YFSETQ. The CDR3 has 14 residues. CDR3: CASSLADVNTEAFF. CDR3 sequence (DNA): TGCGCCAGCAGCTTGGCGGACGTGAACACTGAAGCTTTCTTT.

The V and J genes are TRBV19 and TRBJ1-2, with unresolved D. Germline CDR1 is LNHDA and CDR2 is SQIVND (reference sequence). V was cut by 3 bases and J by 0 bases, with 11 bases left in between. The CDR3 runs 15 residues. The CDR3 region has the DNA TGTGCCAGTAGTATTCTAGGCAGTTCTAACTATGGCTACACCTTC. It specifies CASSILGSSNYGYTF.

This rearrangement joins TRBV11-3 to TRBJ2-2, with D perhaps assigned TRBD1 or TRBD2 (5 bases each). The ends were cut back, 0 bases at V and 5 bases at J, with 7 bases in the middle. Germline lookup yields CDR1 SGHNT and CDR2 YENEEA. The CDR3 loop spans 14 amino acids. CDR3 sequence reads: CASSLDGGTGELFF. As DNA, the CDR3 is TGTGCCAGCAGCTTAGATGGGGGAACCGGGGAGCTGTTTTTT.

The V call is TRBV7-2, the J call TRBJ2-3, with 8 bases that match TRBD1. The V segment lost 1 base and the J segment 0 bases; nucleotides outside the gene matches: 6. Germline values: CDR1 SGHTA, CDR2 FQGNSA. The CDR3 is 17 residues long. CDR3 loop: CASSLDQGAVSTDTQYF. The CDR3 nucleotides are TGTGCCAGCAGCTTAGATCAGGGGGCTGTAAGCACAGATACGCAGTATTTT.

The V gene is TRBV6-5, the J gene TRBJ2-1; the D is unclear. CDR1 and CDR2 (germline): MNHEY, SVGAGI. Trimming left V 7 bases short and J 7 bases short, with 17 bases between. This CDR3 region has 14 residues. CDR3 loop: CASTPFGSLNEQFF. CDR3 DNA sequence: TGTGCCAGCACCCCTTTCGGCTCCTTAAATGAGCAGTTCTTC.

This chain connects TRBV11-3 to TRBJ1-1; the D is unclear. The CDR3 runs 13 residues. Trimming stripped 1 base from V and 5 bases from J, with 8 bases between. Germline CDR1 and CDR2: SGHNT and YENEEA. The CDR3: CASSLGRRTEAFF. In DNA, the CDR3 is TGTGCCAGCAGCTTAGGGAGGCGGACTGAAGCTTTCTTT.

This chain links TRBV18 with TRBJ2-3, with D hard to call. Trimming removed 2 bases from V and 4 bases from J, with 4 bases in between. Germline CDR1 is KGHSH and CDR2 is LQKENI. This CDR3 has 12 residues. As DNA, the CDR3 is TGTGCCAGCTCACCAGCCCCAGATACGCAGTATTTT. This gives the protein CASSPAPDTQYF.

The rearrangement joins TRBV28 to TRBJ2-7; TRBD1 matches 8 bases. Germline V lookup: CDR1 MDHEN, CDR2 SYDVKM. The CDR3 sequence is 14 residues long. V shed 5 bases, J shed 2 bases, and the junction held 5 bases outside the gene matches. The CDR3 loop reads CASSRAGGPYEQYF. As DNA, the CDR3 is TGTGCCAGCAGTCGAGCAGGGGGCCCCTACGAGCAGTACTTC.

This clone is medium-sized in the sample. This chain uses TRBV28 with TRBJ2-5, with 7 positions matching TRBD2. The CDR3 runs to 14 residues. Per the germline V gene, CDR1 is MDHEN and CDR2 is SYDVKM. Trimming cost V 0 bases and J 3 bases; bases outside gene matches: 1. The CDR3 bases are TGTGCCAGCAGTTTATGGGGGGGGAAAGAGACCCAGTACTTC. It translates to CASSLWGGKETQYF.

This clone was detected many times. This sequence joins TRBV6-1 and TRBJ1-6, with 9 bases aligning to TRBD1. The CDR3 extends over 13 amino acids. J was trimmed by 8 bases and V by 6 bases; bases with no gene match: 2. Germline V gene sequence: CDR1 MNHNS, CDR2 SASEGT. The DNA of the CDR3 is TGTGCCAGCAGCCGGACAGGGGATTCACCCCTCCACTTT. This sequence encodes CASSRTGDSPLHF.

This rearrangement joins TRBV9 to TRBJ1-5; possible D gene TRBD1, 5 bases. The V and J ends lost 3 bases and 2 bases respectively, with 15 bases between them. The CDR3 sequence is 16 residues long. The germline V gene encodes CDR1 SGDLS and CDR2 YYNGEE. The DNA of the CDR3 is TGTGCCAGCAGCGCACCGGGACTCGCCGGCAATCAGCCCCAGCATTTT. Its protein is CASSAPGLAGNQPQHF. The full variable domain, its missing parts supplied by reference TRBV9 and TRBJ1-5, is DSGVTQTPKHLITATGQRVTLRCSPRSGDLSVYWYQQSLDQGLQFLIQYYNGEERAKGNILERFSAQQFPDLHSELNLSSLELGDSALYFCASSAPGLAGNQPQHFGDGTRLSIL.

CDR3 in DNA: TGTGCCTGGAGTGAGTATCGTGGCTACACCTTC. The encoded protein is CAWSEYRGYTF. The J gene is TRBJ1-2, the V gene TRBV30, with D unresolved. This CDR3 has 11 amino acids. Germline V gene data show CDR1 as GTSNPN and CDR2 as SVGIG (reference sequence). The V end lost 1 base, the J end lost 7 bases, and 7 bases lay between the germline ends. The variable domain in full, completed from reference TRBV30 and TRBJ1-2, reads SQTIHQWPATLVQPVGSPLSLECTVEGTSNPNLYWYRQAAGRGLQLLFYSVGIGQISSEVPQNLSASRPQDRQFILSSKKLLLSDSGFYLCAWSEYRGYTFGSGTRLTVV.

The rearrangement joins TRBV18 to TRBJ2-7; 11 nucleotides align to TRBD1. Germline CDR1 KGHSH, CDR2 LQKENI. Germline trimming cut 2 bases from V and 0 bases from J; bases unmatched to any gene: 12. This CDR3 spans 19 amino acids. CDR3: CASSPSHGTGGISSYEQYF. The CDR3 nucleotides are TGTGCCAGCTCACCATCACACGGGACAGGGGGTATAAGCTCCTACGAGCAGTACTTC.

The chain carries TRBV5-1 and TRBJ2-3; D is uncertain. CDR1 SGHRS and CDR2 YFSETQ come from the germline V gene. V gave up 1 base and J gave up 2 bases, with 11 bases separating them. The CDR3 extends over 15 amino acids. The CDR3 sequence: CASSLYYNPTDTQYF. The CDR3 DNA reads as TGCGCCAGCAGCTTGTATTATAACCCCACAGATACGCAGTATTTT.

This clone is a singleton in its sample. The gene calls are TRBV7-2 and TRBJ2-4; 9 positions agree with TRBD2. CDR3 length: 16 amino acids. The V segment lost 3 bases and the J segment 0 bases; nucleotides outside the gene matches: 3. Germline V gene lookup returns CDR1 SGHTA and CDR2 FQGNSA. The CDR3 DNA is TGTGCCAGCAGCTTTAGCGGGGGAATAGCCAAAAACATTCAGTACTTC. Translated, it gives CASSFSGGIAKNIQYF. Based on the CDR3 plus reference TRBV7-2 and TRBJ2-4, the full variable domain is GAGVSQSPSNKVTEKGKDVELRCDPISGHTALYWYRQSLGQGLEFLIYFQGNSAPDKSGLPSDRFSAERTGGSVSTLTIQRTQQEDSAVYLCASSFSGGIAKNIQYFGAGTRLSVL.

The chain uses TRBV6-5 and TRBJ2-5; possible D gene TRBD1, 6 bases. Per germline, CDR1 MNHEY and CDR2 SVGAGI. Deletions cut 5 bases from V and 7 bases from J, with 8 bases between. This CDR3 contains 11 residues. The CDR3 sequence is CASSGGGTQYF. DNA of the CDR3: TGTGCCAGCAGTGGGGGCGGGACCCAGTACTTC.

V is TRBV30 and J is TRBJ2-5; D ambiguous. The V gene lost 1 base and the J gene lost 0 bases, with 6 bases spanning the gap. The germline V gene has CDR1 GTSNPN and CDR2 SVGIG (reference sequence). The CDR3 is 13 amino acids. The CDR3 is CAWSEEYQETQYF. The DNA for the CDR3 is TGTGCCTGGAGTGAAGAGTACCAAGAGACCCAGTACTTC. Full variable domain (rest looked up from reference TRBV30 and TRBJ2-5): SQTIHQWPATLVQPVGSPLSLECTVEGTSNPNLYWYRQAAGRGLQLLFYSVGIGQISSEVPQNLSASRPQDRQFILSSKKLLLSDSGFYLCAWSEEYQETQYFGPGTRLLVL.

This chain links TRBV4-3 with TRBJ1-3; unclear D gene. Per the germline V gene, CDR1 is LGHNA and CDR2 is YSLEER. Trimming took 1 base from V and 0 from J, leaving 7 bases between them. This CDR3 spans 15 amino acids. CDR3: CASSQGAASGNTIYF. Written as DNA, the CDR3 is TGCGCCAGCAGCCAAGGGGCGGCCTCTGGAAACACCATATATTTT.

The chain recombines TRBV6-1 with TRBJ2-7; a weak D match, TRBD1 (6 bases). The CDR3 consists of 13 residues. Germline V gene data show CDR1 as MNHNS and CDR2 as SASEGT. The germline V and J ends were trimmed by 6 bases and 2 bases, with 11 bases remaining between them. The CDR3, as DNA: TGTGCCAGCAGGGAGGACAGTCCCTACGAGCAGTACTTC. It codes for CASREDSPYEQYF.

This clone was counted between two and nine times. In DNA, the CDR3 is TGCGCCAGCAGTGAGGACAGGGGGTACCAAGAGACCCAGTACTTC. Translating it yields CASSEDRGYQETQYF. The V and J genes are TRBV10-2 and TRBJ2-5; 9 bases are a match to TRBD1. CDR3 length equals 15 residues. V lost 2 bases and J lost 0; bases outside the gene matches: 1. From germline, CDR1 is WSHSY and CDR2 SAAADI.